Listed below are T cell receptor beta chains from one sample, sequenced in a study of blood T cell repertoires in COVID-19. Repertoires were generated with immunoSEQ multiplex PCR, while TCRdb's copy carries only in-frame clones and drops some. The data contain about 390,000 clones, 87% of them singletons. The sample comprised PBMCs or T cells enriched from blood (not recorded which). These TCRs come from a woman aged 50 to 60 who had recovered from COVID-19. The CDR3 runs from the conserved cysteine through the conserved F or W.

>TRBV28|TRBJ2-4
CASSTWTVAKNIQYF
>TRBV7-8|TRBJ2-5
CASSFGLAGAGAQYF
>TRBV2|TRBJ2-7
CASSDQSLYEQYF
>TRBV5-1|TRBJ1-1
CASSLAARNTEAFF
>TRBV6-2/TRBV6-3|TRBJ2-1
CASSYKAGGLQIEQFF
>TRBV2|TRBJ1-1
CASSGRRGSTEAFF
>TRBV12-5|TRBJ1-2
CASGKPYGRVYTF
>TRBV25-1|TRBJ2-4
CASGGADIQYF
>TRBV6-2/TRBV6-3|TRBJ1-5
CASSRGQNNQPQHF
>TRBV7-8|TRBJ1-1
CASSSYFETGNTEAFF
>TRBV4-1|TRBJ1-5
CASSRETGNSNQPQHF
>TRBV4-3|TRBJ1-1
CASSQVGTLNTEAFF
>TRBV5-1|TRBJ1-1
CASSPLVGEAFF
>TRBV5-5|TRBJ2-3
CASSLSGVSTDTQYF
>TRBV6-5|TRBJ2-2
CATDDRDTGELFF
>TRBV3-1/TRBV3-2|TRBJ1-6
CASSQETGTGLNSPLHF
>TRBV6-1|TRBJ1-6
CASSEEAGGGRPLHF
>TRBV30|TRBJ1-1
CAGSDRRAEAFF
>TRBV29-1|TRBJ1-1
CSVLEGYTEAFF
>TRBV28|TRBJ1-5
CASRPGGAVNQPQHF
>TRBV10-2|TRBJ2-3
CASSQAGLTDTQYF
>TRBV6-5|TRBJ1-1
CASSRTGRLSEAFF
>TRBV25-1|TRBJ1-1
CASSEGPEAFF
>TRBV5-5|TRBJ1-6
CASSNTGGYYNSPLHF
>TRBV18|TRBJ1-6
CASSKGQGNSPLHF
>TRBV6-5|TRBJ1-2
CASSSGQLHKYYGYTF
>TRBV7-2|TRBJ1-2
CASSLASGGREGYTF
>TRBV14|TRBJ1-3
CASSQGAGGNTIYF
>TRBV27|TRBJ2-7
CASSLSDRGYEQYF
>TRBV9|TRBJ1-2
CASSVAGRTDYGYTF
>TRBV2|TRBJ1-5
CASSETNHQPQHF
>TRBV29-1|TRBJ2-1
CSARPGTREFF